This entry lists 24 T cell receptor beta chains sequenced from one sample in a study of blood T cell repertoires in COVID-19. Clones were sequenced by immunoSEQ multiplex PCR, and TCRdb holds only the in-frame ones, with some missing. The table records about 33,000 clones, 70% to 90% of them present only once. The sequencing sample was made of peripheral blood. The receptors were sampled from a human donor in a cohort sampled during active COVID-19.

This chain uses TRBV6-1 with TRBJ1-1; D gene ambiguous. In germline, CDR1 is MNHNS, CDR2 SASEGT. Trimming stripped 3 bases from V and 6 bases from J, with 8 bases between. The CDR3 spans 12 residues. CDR3 in DNA: TGTGCCAGCAGTGACATAGTTCCTGAAGCTTTCTTT. Its protein is CASSDIVPEAFF.

The rearrangement joins TRBV3-1 (or the pseudogene TRBV3-2) to TRBJ2-3; 9 positions match TRBD2. The germline V gene encodes CDR1 LGHDT and CDR2 YNNKEL (reference sequence). The CDR3 runs to 18 residues. V was clipped by 0 bases and J by 2 bases; unmatched bases: 9. CDR3 in DNA: TGTGCCAGCAGCCAAGATCTGCCAGCGGGGGGACTCACAGATACGCAGTATTTT. Translation gives CASSQDLPAGGLTDTQYF.

The V and J genes are TRBV19 and TRBJ2-6, with TRBD1 matching over 8 bases. CDR1 is LNHDA and CDR2 is SQIVND in the germline V gene (reference sequence). This CDR3 is built from 16 residues. The V gene end was trimmed by 4 bases and the J gene end by 0 bases; junction bases not matched to a gene: 2. The chain's CDR3 is CASSTGGGSGANVLTF. The CDR3 DNA reads as TGTGCCAGTAGTACAGGGGGCGGCTCTGGGGCCAACGTCCTGACTTTC.

CDR3 bases: TGCGCCAGCAGCTTGGAAGGGGGCGTCTTACAACACTATGGCTACACCTTC. Encoded protein: CASSLEGGVLQHYGYTF. V usage is TRBV5-1 and J usage is TRBJ1-2; 7 nucleotides align to TRBD1. The CDR3 length is 17 residues. V dropped 0 bases and J dropped 3; count of bases not matched to a gene: 11. The germline CDR1 and CDR2 sequences are SGHRS and YFSETQ. The whole variable domain, remainder taken from reference TRBV5-1 and TRBJ1-2, is KAGVTQTPRYLIKTRGQQVTLSCSPISGHRSVSWYQQTPGQGLQFLFEYFSETQRNKGNFPGRFSGRQFSNSRSEMNVSTLELGDSALYLCASSLEGGVLQHYGYTFGSGTRLTVV.

The chain couples TRBV5-1 to TRBJ1-6; 7 nucleotides line up with TRBD1. Germline V CDR1 and CDR2: SGHRS, YFSETQ. The CDR3 spans 15 residues. The V and J ends lost 0 bases and 7 bases, in that order; junction bases with no gene match: 4. The CDR3 DNA reads as TGCGCCAGCAGCTTGGAGGGGGCGGACAATTCACCCCTCCACTTT. It encodes CASSLEGADNSPLHF.

The J gene is TRBJ2-3, the V gene TRBV7-9, with 9 bases fitting TRBD2. CDR3 length equals 15 residues. After removal of 4 bases from V and 6 bases from J, the junction contained 8 bases not matched to a gene. The germline V gene has CDR1 SEHNR and CDR2 FQNEAQ (reference sequence). The chain's CDR3 is CASSSQRGAGDTQYF. The CDR3 region has the DNA TGTGCCAGCAGCTCCCAGCGGGGGGCCGGGGATACGCAGTATTTT.

The chain recombines TRBV9 with TRBJ2-3; no definite D call. V gave up 3 bases and J gave up 3 bases, with 5 bases separating them. The germline V gene has CDR1 SGDLS and CDR2 YYNGEE. The CDR3 has 12 amino acids. CDR3 nucleotide sequence: TGTGCCAGCAGCGCCGGGACAGATACGCAGTATTTT. It encodes CASSAGTDTQYF.

The CDR3 loop reads CASSRSLYSNQPQHF. CDR3 bases: TGTGCCAGCAGTCGTAGCCTATATAGCAATCAGCCCCAGCATTTT. The rearrangement uses TRBV6-5 and TRBJ1-5; no clear D gene. Germline V gene sequence: CDR1 MNHEY, CDR2 SVGAGI. V shed 5 bases and J shed 0 bases, with 11 bases lying between them. The CDR3 is 15 amino acids.

The V call is TRBV5-4, the J call TRBJ2-5; the match to TRBD2 covers 8 bases. The CDR3 is 15 residues long. The V gene's germline CDR1 is SGHNT and CDR2 YYREEE (reference sequence). The trim removed 3 bases at V and 1 base at J, leaving 5 bases unmatched. The CDR3 loop is CASSYGLATQETQYF. CDR3 sequence (DNA): TGTGCCAGCAGCTACGGACTAGCCACCCAAGAGACCCAGTACTTC. Filled out from reference TRBV5-4 and TRBJ2-5, the complete variable domain reads ETGVTQSPTHLIKTRGQQVTLRCSSQSGHNTVSWYQQALGQGPQFIFQYYREEENGRGNFPPRFSGLQFPNYSSELNVNALELDDSALYLCASSYGLATQETQYFGPGTRLLVL.

The chain is built from TRBV27 and TRBJ2-5; D might be TRBD1 (5 bases). V was cut by 3 bases and J by 1 base, with 12 bases left in between. The germline V gene has CDR1 MNHEY and CDR2 SMNVEV (reference sequence). The CDR3 contains 15 residues. The CDR3 protein is CASSLAGLGQETQYF. The CDR3 bases are TGTGCCAGCAGTTTGGCAGGGCTAGGCCAAGAGACCCAGTACTTC.

V gene TRBV6-5 combines with J gene TRBJ2-2; D gene uncertain. The ends were cut back, 4 bases at V and 7 bases at J, with 4 bases in the middle. This CDR3 is built from 11 residues. Germline V gives CDR1 MNHEY, CDR2 SVGAGI. The CDR3 here is CASSSRGELFF. CDR3 coding DNA: TGTGCCAGCAGTTCGCGCGGGGAGCTGTTTTTT.

The chain carries TRBV7-3 and TRBJ2-3; a weak D match, TRBD2 (6 bases). This CDR3 spans 14 amino acids. V gave up 2 bases and J gave up 3 bases, with 9 bases separating them. Germline CDR1 SGHTA, CDR2 FQGTGA. CDR3 nucleotide sequence: TGTGCCAGCAGCTTACTCGGGGGAACAGATACGCAGTATTTT. It is translated as CASSLLGGTDTQYF.

The chain carries TRBV5-1 and TRBJ2-1; 9 nucleotides agree with TRBD2. J was trimmed by 6 bases and V by 1 base; bases with no gene match: 8. Per the germline V gene, CDR1 is SGHRS and CDR2 is YFSETQ. The CDR3 covers 16 residues. The CDR3 nucleotides are TGCGCCAGCAGCTTGATGTGGCGGGGGGGCGGCAATGAGCAGTTCTTC. Protein product: CASSLMWRGGGNEQFF. Full variable domain (outside the CDR3, taken from reference TRBV5-1 and TRBJ2-1): KAGVTQTPRYLIKTRGQQVTLSCSPISGHRSVSWYQQTPGQGLQFLFEYFSETQRNKGNFPGRFSGRQFSNSRSEMNVSTLELGDSALYLCASSLMWRGGGNEQFFGPGTRLTVL.

The J gene is TRBJ2-7, the V gene TRBV11-2, with a tentative D call TRBD1 (6 bases). The V gene's germline CDR1 is SGHAT and CDR2 FQNNGV. Trimming shortened V by 1 base and J by 3 bases, and 10 bases separated the two germline ends. There are 14 residues in the CDR3. CDR3 residues: CASSLGQGHYEQYF. CDR3 nucleotides: TGTGCCAGCAGCTTAGGGCAGGGGCACTACGAGCAGTACTTC.

The chain links TRBV29-1 to TRBJ1-2; D perhaps matches TRBD1 (5 bases). Trimming left V 5 bases short and J 2 bases short, with 12 bases between. Germline V CDR1 and CDR2: SQVTM, ANQGSEA. This CDR3 comprises 13 residues. The chain's CDR3 is CSVRGDSNYGYTF. As DNA, the CDR3 is TGCAGCGTTCGAGGGGACTCAAACTATGGCTACACCTTC.

The V gene is TRBV3-1 (or the pseudogene TRBV3-2), the J gene TRBJ2-3; 7 bases are a match to TRBD2. Trimming cost V 6 bases and J 5 bases; bases outside gene matches: 8. Germline V gene sequence: CDR1 LGHDT, CDR2 YNNKEL (reference sequence). There are 14 residues in the CDR3. CDR3 DNA: TGTGCCAGCAGACCTCGGGACTACGGAGATACGCAGTATTTT. This encodes CASRPRDYGDTQYF.

V usage is TRBV5-4 and J usage is TRBJ2-7; TRBD2 matches at 7 bases. Trimming at V came to 4 bases and at J to 2 bases, leaving 3 bases not matched to a gene. Germline V CDR1 and CDR2: SGHNT, YYREEE (reference sequence). This CDR3 region has 13 residues. CDR3 residues: CASSSGTPYEQYF. The CDR3 DNA follows: TGTGCCAGCAGCAGCGGGACTCCCTACGAGCAGTACTTC. The full variable domain, rest sourced from reference TRBV5-4 and TRBJ2-7, is ETGVTQSPTHLIKTRGQQVTLRCSSQSGHNTVSWYQQALGQGPQFIFQYYREEENGRGNFPPRFSGLQFPNYSSELNVNALELDDSALYLCASSSGTPYEQYFGPGTRLTVT.

This CDR3 reads CASNNGGIRGYTF. In DNA, the CDR3 is TGTGCCAGCAACAATGGGGGGATCCGAGGCTACACCTTC. This chain uses TRBV6-5 with TRBJ1-2; maybe TRBD1 (5 bases). V gave up 7 bases and J gave up 8 bases, with 17 bases separating them. The CDR3 consists of 13 residues. Germline CDR1 MNHEY, CDR2 SVGAGI.

In this sample, this clone turned up once. The J gene is TRBJ2-5, the V gene TRBV12-5; D gene unclear. Trimming stripped 2 bases from V and 1 base from J, with 5 bases between. Germline CDR1 reads LGHNT; CDR2 reads FRNRAP. The CDR3 contains 13 residues. CDR3 DNA: TGTGCTAGTGGTTTGTGGGCCCAAGAGACCCAGTACTTC. Its protein is CASGLWAQETQYF.

This chain connects TRBV7-3 to TRBJ1-1; 7 nucleotides agree with TRBD1. CDR1 and CDR2 from the germline V gene are SGHTA and FQGTGA. The V gene end was trimmed by 4 bases and the J gene end by 5 bases; junction bases not matched to a gene: 4. The CDR3 covers 13 residues. The CDR3 spells CASSYRQGTEAFF. CDR3 sequence (DNA): TGTGCCAGCAGCTATCGACAGGGAACTGAAGCTTTCTTT.

The chain joins TRBV27 to TRBJ2-2, with 7 bases aligning to TRBD2. This CDR3 region has 14 residues. V trimming: 0 bases; J trimming: 6 bases; junction bases outside the gene matches: 1. The germline CDR1 and CDR2 sequences are MNHEY and SMNVEV (reference sequence). This CDR3 is CASSLSGGAGELFF. The CDR3 region has the DNA TGTGCCAGCAGTTTATCGGGAGGGGCCGGGGAGCTGTTTTTT.

V usage is TRBV19 and J usage is TRBJ2-6; D gene ambiguous. Trimming left V 0 bases short and J 2 bases short, with 11 bases between. This CDR3 contains 17 residues. The V gene's germline CDR1 is LNHDA and CDR2 SQIVND (reference sequence). In nucleotides, the CDR3 is TGTGCCAGTAGTATAGAAGCAGGTGCAGCTGGGGCCAACGTCCTGACTTTC. This sequence encodes CASSIEAGAAGANVLTF.

The chain joins TRBV28 to TRBJ1-2; a weak D match, TRBD1 (5 bases). CDR3 size: 13 residues. Germline V gene sequence: CDR1 MDHEN, CDR2 SYDVKM. Trimming removed 5 bases at V and 4 bases at J, with 11 bases between. CDR3 residues: CASSTRVFYGYTF. CDR3 bases: TGTGCCAGCAGTACCAGGGTCTTCTATGGCTACACCTTC.

V is TRBV6-5 and J is TRBJ1-6; tentative D call: TRBD1 (6 bases). CDR1 MNHEY and CDR2 SVGAGI come from the germline V gene. This CDR3 spans 14 amino acids. Deletions cut 5 bases from V and 8 bases from J, with 13 bases between. DNA of the CDR3: TGTGCCAGCAGTCGCAGGGGAACAGATTCACCCCTCCACTTT. It translates to CASSRRGTDSPLHF.